The sequence of this T cell receptor beta chain was determined in a study of blood T cell repertoires in COVID-19 (dated by TCRdb to between 2020 and 2021). Context from the whole study: Samples covering the acute and convalescent phases of COVID-19 were provided by collaborators in the United States, Italy and Spain. The material from the prospective study consisted of cDNA or gDNA derived from T cells, B-cell-depleted T cells, or PBMCs. Subjects who had been exposed to COVID-19, were actively infected with it, or had recovered from it provided the deeply sampled blood TCRbeta repertoires that made up the dataset. A freely available public database, intended as a resource for researchers studying the immune response to SARS-CoV-2, is where the repertoires were released. Samples were obtained from the ongoing ImmuneRACE study (first 160 participants) and from over 1,000 subjects provided by 6 global collaborators. Nearly every sample came with metadata listing a de-identified subject ID, COVID-19 status, age in years and sex. Where available, HLA class I and class II types were obtained from metadata supplied by the sample provider rather than from assay-based typing. What the authors observed across the whole study: How much clinical and demographic metadata was included differed by source and by participant, and the metadata was provided uncurated.

In the prospective study, participants were roughly 18 to 95 years old, resided in approximately 22 geographic areas of the United States, and were enrolled through a virtual design. Cohort assignment in the prospective study relied on participant-reported clinical history from a screening survey and a study questionnaire. Recovered participants in ImmuneRACE Cohort 3 were defined by two consecutive negative NP/OP PCR tests, clearance by a healthcare professional, or resolution of symptoms. Each participant in the prospective study had whole blood, serum and a nasopharyngeal or oropharyngeal swab collected by mobile phlebotomists. Additional blood draws and questionnaires over an approximately two-month period could optionally be provided by prospective study participants. Before DNA extraction, prospective study blood samples were shipped either frozen or at room temperature. Trimming takes 5 bases from V and 2 bases from J, and the germline ends sit 12 bases apart. The cysteine opens and the phenylalanine closes a CDR3 of 14 amino acids. This entry keeps only the CDR3 DNA: 42 bases, framed from base 1. Taken from the germline V gene (reference sequence), the CDR1 and CDR2 loops are LGHDT and YNNKEL.

TCRbeta CDR3 regions were amplified from genomic DNA by means of the immunoSEQ Assay, a bias-controlled multiplex PCR. As for the original processing: The number of nucleated cells in each sample was estimated by amplification of reference gene primers within the assay. Sequence reads were collapsed and filtered to measure the absolute abundance of every unique TCRbeta CDR3 rearrangement. Productive Simpson clonality was computed per sample as the square root of Simpson's diversity index over productive rearrangements. TCRdb limited this immuneACCESS table to in-frame rearrangements with V and J called. A share of clones is missing; checked studies link under half to unresolved V genes, and the rest is unexplained. Clone size and the V and J calls come from that table; the DNA yielded D and trimming. The sample profile shows about 180,000 clones; more than 70% of them were found once. The leading ten clones occupy under 8% of the sample.

Remarks on this clone: This clone's antigen is unknown. Base qualities were left out, and no much larger clone turns up one base away.

Sequencing used PBMCs or T cells enriched from blood (not recorded which). The chain is encoded by TRBV3-1 (or the pseudogene TRBV3-2) joined to TRBJ1-1; possibly the D gene is TRBD1, per 5 matching bases. This TCR was recovered from a man aged 35 to 55 who had recovered from COVID-19. The CDR3 sequence is CASSYGAGNTEAFF. The DNA is as follows: TGTGCCAGCAGCTACGGGGCGGGAAACACTGAAGCTTTCTTT.